Listed below are T cell receptor beta chains from one sample, sequenced in a study of lung T cells in sarcoidosis with Löfgren's syndrome. From the reads, TCRdb called clonotypes with MiXCR, one entry per CDR3 protein. This sample has some 19,000 distinct CDR3 sequences, with around 20% found just once. The sequenced sample was CD4+ T cells from bronchoalveolar lavage. Source of these receptors: a human donor with sarcoidosis (Löfgren's syndrome or another form), or a control subject (not recorded which). CDR3s include the opening cysteine and the closing phenylalanine or tryptophan. D genes are given only for firm matches. Clone size is not always given. Where it is, it says once, few, many or a class for expanded clones.

V	J	size	D	DNA	CDR3
TRBV6-2/TRBV6-3	TRBJ2-7	medium-sized	TRBD2	TGTGCCAGCAGCCAAGCGGGACTAGGAGGCTACGAGCAGTACTTC	CASSQAGLGGYEQYF
TRBV18	TRBJ2-1	-	-	TGTGCCGGCTCACCGAACTACAATGAGCAGTTCTTC	CAGSPNYNEQFF
TRBV20-1	TRBJ2-3	medium-sized	TRBD2	TGCAGTGCTCTTGGACTAGCAATCACAGATACGCAGTATTTT	CSALGLAITDTQYF
TRBV2	TRBJ2-7	few	-	TGTGCCAGCAGCTCCATGTTGTGGAAGTACTTC	CASSSMLWKYF
TRBV18	TRBJ2-1	many	TRBD2	TGTGCCAGCTCACCAGGGAGGGACGCTACCTACAATGAGCAGTTCTTC	CASSPGRDATYNEQFF
TRBV4-3	TRBJ1-2	many	-	TGCGCCAGCAGCCAAGATAGGATTTCAAACCCGAGCTATGGCTACACCTTC	CASSQDRISNPSYGYTF
TRBV28	TRBJ2-2	many	TRBD2	TGTGCCCTGGGGGGGGAAAACACCGGGGAGCTGTTTTTT	CALGGENTGELFF
TRBV10-3	TRBJ1-5	many	-	TGTGCCATCAGTGAGTGGGGGGGTGAGCCCCAGCATTTT	CAISEWGGEPQHF
TRBV19	TRBJ1-5	many	-	TGTGCCAGTAAATTTAGTAAGGAGTGGGACCTCGCCCAGCCCCAGCATTTT	CASKFSKEWDLAQPQHF
TRBV5-4	TRBJ2-3	-	-	TGTGCCAGCAGCTTGCCCATTTCCACAGATACGCAGTATTTT	CASSLPISTDTQYF
TRBV7-2	TRBJ2-1	medium-sized	TRBD1	TGTGCCAGCAGCTCCGACAGGGCCCCCTACAATGAGCAGTTCTTC	CASSSDRAPYNEQFF
TRBV29-1	TRBJ2-5	-	-	TGCAGCGTTGATGAGGAGGTAGGCGAGACCCAGTACTTC	CSVDEEVGETQYF
TRBV12-5	TRBJ2-3	-	-	TGTGCTAGTGCCAGGGGAGGCACAGATACGCAGTATTTT	CASARGGTDTQYF
TRBV15	TRBJ2-1	many	-	TGTGCCACCAGCAGACAGATCCGAGGAGGAAGCTCCTACAATGAGCAGTTCTTC	CATSRQIRGGSSYNEQFF
TRBV30	TRBJ1-3	-	TRBD1	TGTGCCTGGAGCGTGACAGGGGGAAACACCATATATTTT	CAWSVTGGNTIYF
TRBV7-2	TRBJ2-6	-	-	TGTGCCAGCAGCTTAGTACCCAGGGGTGATCCTCATACTTTC	CASSLVPRGDPHTF
TRBV20-1	TRBJ2-7	many	-	TGCAGTGCTTCCAGGTTTGGGGGGTCCTCCTACGAGCAGTACTTC	CSASRFGGSSYEQYF
TRBV2	TRBJ2-6	-	-	TGTGCCAGCAGTGCGGAGGCTGGGGCCAACGTCCTGACTTTC	CASSAEAGANVLTF
TRBV3-1	TRBJ2-1	-	TRBD2	TGTGCCAGCACAGCGGGGGGAGGCGATGAGCAGTTCTTC	CASTAGGGDEQFF
TRBV5-1	TRBJ2-1	few	-	TGCGCCAGCAGCTCAGGCCGCTCCTACAATGAGCAGTTCTTC	CASSSGRSYNEQFF
TRBV19	TRBJ2-7	-	-	TGTGCCAGTAAAGGCAAATCCTACGAGCAGTACTTC	CASKGKSYEQYF
TRBV5-1	TRBJ2-7	few	-	TGCGCCAGCAGCTTTGGCGGGACCAACGCCTACGAGCAGTACTTC	CASSFGGTNAYEQYF
TRBV20-1	TRBJ2-1	medium-sized	TRBD1	TGCAGTGCTACCCCAGGGGGAAATGAGCAGTTCTTC	CSATPGGNEQFF
TRBV12-3/TRBV12-4	TRBJ2-7	many	-	TGTGCCAGCAGCCCCGACTACGAGCAGTACTTC	CASSPDYEQYF
TRBV7-2	TRBJ2-7	few	TRBD2	TGTGCCAGCAGCTTAGCGGGACTAGTATCCGAGCAGTACTTC	CASSLAGLVSEQYF
TRBV7-8	TRBJ2-7	-	-	TGTGCCAGCAGCCCGGACGGACAACCCTTCTACGAGCAGTACTTC	CASSPDGQPFYEQYF
TRBV27	TRBJ2-7	medium-sized	TRBD2	TGTGCCACTCGGACTAGCGGGATAGGCTACGAGCAGTACTTC	CATRTSGIGYEQYF
TRBV7-2	TRBJ2-3	many	-	TGTGCCAGCACCCCGGGACTGGCGGCAGATACGCAGTATTTT	CASTPGLAADTQYF
TRBV6-1	TRBJ2-7	medium-sized	TRBD1	TGTGCCAGCAGTCAATTCCGGCCAAACAGGGGCCAGGCGCAGTACTTC	CASSQFRPNRGQAQYF
TRBV2	TRBJ2-1	many	TRBD1	TGTGCCAGCATTTTAGGGACAGGGTACAATGAGCAGTTCTTC	CASILGTGYNEQFF
TRBV20-1	TRBJ1-4	medium-sized	TRBD1	TGCAGTGCTGGGACAGGGGGCAATGAAAAACTGTTTTTT	CSAGTGGNEKLFF
TRBV7-6	TRBJ1-3	medium-sized	-	TGTGCCAGCAGCCCGCGACCAGGTGACTCTGGAAACACCATATATTTT	CASSPRPGDSGNTIYF
TRBV28	TRBJ2-1	medium-sized	TRBD2	TGTGCCAGCAGTTCATTACTAGCGGGCAGCTACAATGAGCAGTTCTTC	CASSSLLAGSYNEQFF
TRBV5-1	TRBJ1-1	-	-	TGCGCCAGCAGCGACTCGACAGGAGGGGGGACTGAAGCTTTCTTT	CASSDSTGGGTEAFF
TRBV6-1	TRBJ1-1	medium-sized	-	TGTGCCAGCAGCAAGGTACTGAACACTGAAGCTTTCTTT	CASSKVLNTEAFF
TRBV12-3/TRBV12-4	TRBJ1-1	many	-	TGTGCCAGCAGTTTCCCTGGTAAAATCGCTGAAGCTTTCTTT	CASSFPGKIAEAFF
TRBV6-1	TRBJ2-1	medium-sized	-	TGTGCCAGCAGCCCGGGACGGGAGGAGCAGTTCTTC	CASSPGREEQFF
TRBV5-4	TRBJ1-1	-	-	TGTGCCAGCAGCTTACCAGGGAACACTGAAGCTTTCTTT	CASSLPGNTEAFF
TRBV28	TRBJ1-1	medium-sized	-	TGTGCCAGCAGTTCCCCCCAGGGATCGAGCACTGAAGCTTTCTTT	CASSSPQGSSTEAFF
TRBV5-1	TRBJ2-1	many	-	TGCGCCAGCAGCTTGGAACCGGGCAATGAGCAGTTCTTC	CASSLEPGNEQFF